Listed here are 13 T cell receptor beta chains from one sample, sequenced in a study of blood T cell repertoires in COVID-19. Clones were read by immunoSEQ multiplex PCR, and TCRdb kept only the in-frame ones, dropping some. Seen here are 97,000 or so clones, 84% observed once, and the top ten hold around 4.5%. Sequenced input: peripheral blood. These receptors were taken from a human donor in a cohort sampled during active COVID-19.

This rearrangement joins TRBV9 to TRBJ2-3; D uncertain. V lost 10 bases, J lost 0 bases, and 15 bases lay in between. The length of the CDR3 is 14 residues. Germline CDR1 and CDR2: SGDLS and YYNGEE. CDR3 region: CAYLYQVSTDTQYF. The DNA for the CDR3 is TGTGCCTACCTTTACCAGGTTAGCACAGATACGCAGTATTTT. Using reference TRBV9 and TRBJ2-3 for the parts outside the CDR3, the full variable domain is DSGVTQTPKHLITATGQRVTLRCSPRSGDLSVYWYQQSLDQGLQFLIQYYNGEERAKGNILERFSAQQFPDLHSELNLSSLELGDSALYFCAYLYQVSTDTQYFGPGTRLTVL.

J is TRBJ2-7 and V is TRBV29-1; 14 bases map to TRBD2. V gave up 5 bases and J gave up 3 bases; unmatched junction bases: 3. Germline lookup yields CDR1 SQVTM and CDR2 ANQGSEA. There are 14 residues in the CDR3. The CDR3 reads CSVRGLAGVYEQYF. The CDR3 DNA sequence: TGCAGCGTTCGGGGACTAGCGGGGGTCTACGAGCAGTACTTC.

This sequence joins TRBV19 and TRBJ1-2; TRBD1 is a possible D gene (5 bases). The germline V gene encodes CDR1 LNHDA and CDR2 SQIVND (reference sequence). V lost 3 bases, J lost 6 bases, and 20 bases lay in between. The CDR3 is 16 amino acids. CDR3 bases: TGTGCCAGTAGTATCCACCCCGGAGGGCAGGGAGATGGCTACACCTTC. This sequence encodes CASSIHPGGQGDGYTF.

The V gene is TRBV7-8, the J gene TRBJ2-1; tentative D call: TRBD1 (5 bases). V was clipped by 4 bases and J by 3 bases, with 22 bases between them. The CDR3 sequence is 18 residues long. CDR1 and CDR2 from the germline V gene are SGHVS and FQNEAQ. In DNA, the CDR3 is TGTGCCAGCAGCTCCGGGTGGTTGACAGCCCCCGACTACAATGAGCAGTTCTTC. Protein: CASSSGWLTAPDYNEQFF.

The rearrangement uses TRBV7-3 and TRBJ2-3, with 11 positions matching TRBD2. The V gene end was trimmed by 6 bases and the J gene end by 0 bases; junction bases not matched to a gene: 5. Germline V gene data show CDR1 as SGHTA and CDR2 as FQGTGA. The CDR3 is 16 amino acids. As DNA, the CDR3 is TGTGCCAGCAGGCTAGCGGGGGGCGCTAGCACAGATACGCAGTATTTT. Translation gives CASRLAGGASTDTQYF.

The V gene is TRBV7-2, the J gene TRBJ2-5, with 7 positions matching TRBD2. Germline V CDR1 and CDR2: SGHTA, FQGNSA. CDR3 length: 15 residues. V dropped 5 bases and J dropped 5; count of bases not matched to a gene: 11. DNA of the CDR3: TGTGCCAGCAGCCTTTCTGGGGGGGTTTGGGAGACCCAGTACTTC. Its protein product is CASSLSGGVWETQYF.

V gene TRBV12-5 combines with J gene TRBJ2-5; D may be TRBD2 (5 bases). V was clipped by 1 base and J by 5 bases, with 11 bases between them. Germline V gene lookup returns CDR1 LGHNT and CDR2 FRNRAP. The CDR3 is 14 residues long. The CDR3 DNA reads as TGTGCTAGTGGTTTGGGGTCGGGATTCGAGACCCAGTACTTC. This encodes CASGLGSGFETQYF.

This sequence joins TRBV7-2 and TRBJ1-3; 8 nucleotides match TRBD1. The CDR3 consists of 14 residues. V was clipped by 3 bases and J by 4 bases; unmatched bases: 2. From germline, CDR1 is SGHTA and CDR2 FQGNSA. The CDR3 nucleotides are TGTGCCAGCAGCTTTACAGGGGGAGGAAACACCATATATTTT. This gives the protein CASSFTGGGNTIYF.

This chain connects TRBV6-5 to TRBJ2-7, with 8 bases aligning to TRBD1. Germline V gives CDR1 MNHEY, CDR2 SVGAGI. The CDR3 totals 13 residues. The ends lost 5 bases at V and 3 bases at J; junction bases unmatched: 3. In DNA form, the CDR3 reads TGTGCCAGCAGTCCCAGGGGGCTCTACGAGCAGTACTTC. Translated: CASSPRGLYEQYF.

V is TRBV3-1 (or the pseudogene TRBV3-2) and J is TRBJ2-6, with 9 nucleotides matching TRBD1. The CDR3 runs 18 residues. Germline V lookup: CDR1 LGHDT, CDR2 YNNKEL (reference sequence). With V trimmed by 1 base and J by 2 bases, 6 bases remained unmatched. CDR3 DNA sequence: TGTGCCAGCAGCCAAGGGGGGACAGGGAGGACTGGGGCCAACGTCCTGACTTTC. Translating it yields CASSQGGTGRTGANVLTF.

The chain links TRBV7-2 to TRBJ1-2, with D perhaps TRBD1 (5 bases). CDR1 SGHTA and CDR2 FQGNSA come from the germline V gene. Trimming pared 2 bases from V and 4 bases from J, leaving 14 bases between. The length of the CDR3 is 15 residues. The CDR3 spells CASSLYARGSYGYTF. The CDR3 region has the DNA TGTGCCAGCAGCTTATACGCCCGGGGGAGCTATGGCTACACCTTC.

CDR3 sequence: CASSSTPTSGGTQYF. DNA for the CDR3: TGTGCCAGCAGCTCAACCCCTACTAGCGGGGGAACCCAGTACTTC. The rearrangement joins TRBV7-3 to TRBJ2-5; 11 positions agree with TRBD2. Germline V gives CDR1 SGHTA, CDR2 FQGTGA. The CDR3 has 15 residues. Losses at the gene ends were 4 bases for V and 8 bases for J; bases not matched to a gene: 9.

This clone was counted once. This rearrangement joins TRBV7-2 to TRBJ2-5; 9 bases line up with TRBD2. CDR3 length: 17 residues. Germline V gene sequence: CDR1 SGHTA, CDR2 FQGNSA. J was trimmed by 5 bases and V by 4 bases; bases with no gene match: 14. This chain's CDR3 is CASSSPGAGGPWETQYF. CDR3 bases: TGTGCCAGCAGCTCACCCGGGGCGGGGGGGCCCTGGGAGACCCAGTACTTC.